This T cell receptor beta chain came from a study of cytomegalovirus exposure and HLA in healthy donors. About the study: Membership in the Caucasian-associated ancestry cluster was found for 75% to 90% of 398 genotyped donors. Notes on the study in general: In all likelihood, a cluster of highly shared sequence variants was a sequencing artifact. Researchers catalogued approximately 170 TCR beta chains as cytomegalovirus-associated.

In the PCR, 60 Vbeta and 13 Jbeta primers were used. Profiled with immunoSEQ multiplex PCR; TCRdb holds only in-frame clones, not every one. The sample has 75,000 to 80,000 clones; over 70% are singletons. The V gene's germline CDR1 is SGHRS and CDR2 YFSETQ. Trimming pared 6 bases from V and 6 bases from J, leaving 22 bases between. The CDR3 sequence is 15 residues long. Concerning this clone itself: Its antigen is still unknown.

Material: PBMCs. This rearrangement joins TRBV5-1 to TRBJ2-7, with a possible D match to TRBD2 (6 bases). This sequence originates from a man aged 40-49 years in good health and CMV-seronegative. The CDR3: CASTFSGGGLAEQYF. In DNA form, the CDR3 reads TGCGCCAGCACCTTTAGCGGAGGAGGGCTCGCCGAGCAGTACTTC. Looking up the rest from reference TRBV5-1 and TRBJ2-7 gives the full variable domain: KAGVTQTPRYLIKTRGQQVTLSCSPISGHRSVSWYQQTPGQGLQFLFEYFSETQRNKGNFPGRFSGRQFSNSRSEMNVSTLELGDSALYLCASTFSGGGLAEQYFGPGTRLTVT.